The clone carrying this TCR beta chain was counted only a few times. Its antigen is not known. The data originate from a study of identical twins. General study results and limits: Diverse VJ usage suggested most zero-insertion clonotypes were not invariant T cells. Twins shared out-of-frame alpha sequences with excess low generation probability. High-abundance cord blood beta clonotypes had fewer insertions; memory repertoires showed none.

TCRdb re-analysed the 5' RACE reads in MiXCR, keeping a single row per CDR3 protein. The repertoire holds 1,800,000 or so distinct CDR3 sequences, with 25% to 35% as singletons. The material sequenced was cord blood. This receptor was taken from a newborn girl in good health.

CDR3 sequence (DNA): TGCGCCAGCACGCCCCTAGCGGGGGATTACAATGAGCAGTTCTTC. Translation gives CASTPLAGDYNEQFF. This chain uses TRBV5-1 with TRBJ2-1, with 10 positions matching TRBD2. CDR1 is SGHRS and CDR2 is YFSETQ in the germline V gene. CDR3 length: 15 residues. V was pared by 6 bases and J by 4 bases, with 7 bases of the junction left unmatched.